The 30 T cell receptor beta chains reported below all come from one sample, sequenced in a study of glioma-infiltrating T cells after dendritic cell vaccination. Only in-frame clones appear in the TCRdb table, and some are missing; sequencing was by immunoSEQ multiplex PCR. Here the sample spans about 82,000 clones, around 90% being singletons. Material: blood, obtained before dendritic cell vaccination. Source of these receptors: a human donor with glioblastoma.

The sample holds one count of this clone. This chain joins TRBV5-1 and TRBJ1-1; 11 bases agree with TRBD1. Germline CDR1 is SGHRS and CDR2 is YFSETQ. This CDR3 is built from 14 residues. Germline trimming cut 4 bases from V and 4 bases from J; bases unmatched to any gene: 3. CDR3: CASSGTGGGTEAFF. In DNA form, the CDR3 reads TGCGCCAGCAGCGGGACAGGGGGGGGCACTGAAGCTTTCTTT.

The rearrangement links TRBV5-1 to TRBJ2-3, with 8 bases identical to TRBD2. V dropped 8 bases and J dropped 2; count of bases not matched to a gene: 10. This CDR3 is 15 amino acids long. The germline V gene has CDR1 SGHRS and CDR2 YFSETQ. CDR3 in amino acids: CASNRGGLTTDTQYF. In DNA, the CDR3 is TGCGCCAGTAACCGGGGGGGTCTTACCACAGATACGCAGTATTTT.

This CDR3 reads CASSQVSGQGINYEQYF. The CDR3 DNA sequence: TGCGCCAGCAGCCAAGTGTCTGGACAGGGAATAAATTACGAGCAGTACTTC. The chain couples TRBV4-1 to TRBJ2-7; 8 bases agree with TRBD1. The CDR3 runs 17 residues. The germline V gene has CDR1 MGHRA and CDR2 YSYEKL. The trim removed 1 base at V and 4 bases at J, leaving 12 bases unmatched.

This clone was seen only a few times. The chain is built from TRBV2 and TRBJ1-6; D gene ambiguous. The CDR3 is made up of 14 amino acids. Germline V gene sequence: CDR1 SNHLY, CDR2 FYNNEI. Between the trimmed V and J ends, which lost 4 bases and 9 bases, there was a span of 13 bases. For the CDR3, the DNA is TGTGCCAGCAGTGCTGCAGGCGAAAGTTCACCCCTCCACTTT. It translates to CASSAAGESSPLHF.

The chain joins TRBV2 to TRBJ2-5, with a weak D call TRBD2 (5 bases). This CDR3 is 15 amino acids long. Germline CDR1 reads SNHLY; CDR2 reads FYNNEI. The germline V and J ends were trimmed by 5 bases and 4 bases, with 17 bases remaining between them. Written as DNA, the CDR3 is TGTGCCAGCAGTTACAATAAAGGAGGAGTAGAGACCCAGTACTTC. Translation: CASSYNKGGVETQYF.

The chain combines TRBV4-2 with TRBJ1-6, with D uncertain. V lost 5 bases to trimming and J lost 6 bases, with 5 bases between them. Germline V gene data show CDR1 as LGHNA and CDR2 as YNFKEQ. The CDR3 covers 12 residues. CDR3 protein: CASSTVNSPLHF. CDR3 coding DNA: TGTGCCAGCAGCACTGTTAATTCACCCCTCCACTTT.

V is TRBV7-9 and J is TRBJ1-2; 10 positions match TRBD1. Trimming removed 4 bases from V and 4 bases from J; junction bases left unmatched: 6. The germline CDR1 and CDR2 sequences are SEHNR and FQNEAQ (reference sequence). This CDR3 has 15 amino acids. The CDR3 sequence is CASSSPRDRGYGYTF. DNA of the CDR3: TGTGCCAGCAGCTCGCCGAGGGACAGGGGCTATGGCTACACCTTC.

This clone turned up a few times. The chain links TRBV4-1 to TRBJ2-5; tentative D call: TRBD1 (6 bases). V dropped 4 bases and J dropped 4 bases, with 10 bases sitting between them. Germline CDR1 is MGHRA and CDR2 is YSYEKL. There are 13 residues in the CDR3. This chain's CDR3 is CASSLLGGETQYF. In DNA form, the CDR3 reads TGCGCCAGCAGCCTACTAGGGGGAGAGACCCAGTACTTC.

The chain carries TRBV18 and TRBJ2-5; 8 bases fit TRBD2. The CDR3 loop spans 14 amino acids. Per the germline V gene, CDR1 is KGHSH and CDR2 is LQKENI. After removal of 3 bases from V and 5 bases from J, the junction contained 5 bases not matched to a gene. The CDR3 bases are TGTGCCAGCTCACCTAGGACTAGCACCGAGACCCAGTACTTC. It codes for CASSPRTSTETQYF.

The chain couples TRBV19 to TRBJ1-1, with D possibly TRBD1 on 6 matching bases. This CDR3 region has 14 residues. From germline, CDR1 is LNHDA and CDR2 SQIVND (reference sequence). V dropped 6 bases and J dropped 5 bases, with 16 bases sitting between them. CDR3 region: CASREQGRGTEAFF. For the CDR3, the DNA is TGTGCCAGTAGAGAACAGGGCCGGGGAACTGAAGCTTTCTTT.

The rearrangement links TRBV14 to TRBJ1-2; 7 nucleotides match TRBD1. The CDR3 sequence is 13 residues long. The trim removed 4 bases at V and 6 bases at J, leaving 5 bases unmatched. Germline-derived CDR1 and CDR2 are SGHDN and FVKESK. The CDR3, as DNA: TGTGCCAGCAGCCGGACAGGAAGGGATGGCTACACCTTC. Translated, it gives CASSRTGRDGYTF.

The chain employs TRBV6-5 and TRBJ2-5; 7 nucleotides align to TRBD2. The CDR3 is made up of 16 amino acids. The ends lost 0 bases at V and 1 base at J; junction bases unmatched: 5. Germline lookup yields CDR1 MNHEY and CDR2 SVGAGI. The CDR3 is CASSYSPSGFQETQYF. The CDR3 DNA sequence: TGTGCCAGCAGTTACTCGCCTAGCGGCTTCCAAGAGACCCAGTACTTC.

This clone has a single count. The rearrangement links TRBV6-6 to TRBJ2-7; D possibly corresponds to TRBD1 (6 bases). The germline V gene has CDR1 MNHNY and CDR2 SVGAGI (reference sequence). CDR3 length: 15 residues. The ends were cut back, 5 bases at V and 5 bases at J, with 19 bases in the middle. The CDR3 region has the DNA TGTGCCAGCAGTCAACCGGGACAAGGGGTTGACGAGCAGTACTTC. Residues: CASSQPGQGVDEQYF.

This chain joins TRBV19 and TRBJ1-1; D not resolved. V gave up 3 bases and J gave up 4 bases, with 12 bases separating them. CDR3 length: 14 residues. Germline CDR1 is LNHDA and CDR2 is SQIVND (reference sequence). CDR3 protein: CASSISGFPTEAFF. The CDR3 DNA follows: TGTGCCAGTAGTATTTCGGGGTTCCCCACTGAAGCTTTCTTT.

The V and J genes are TRBV6-5 and TRBJ1-2, with TRBD1 as a possible D gene (6 bases). Between the trimmed V and J ends, which lost 0 bases and 8 bases, there was a span of 13 bases. This CDR3 spans 14 amino acids. Germline lookup yields CDR1 MNHEY and CDR2 SVGAGI. CDR3 region: CASSYSRGARGYTF. Here the CDR3 DNA reads TGTGCCAGCAGTTACTCGCGGGGGGCGCGGGGCTACACCTTC.

The rearrangement links TRBV6-4 to TRBJ2-2, with a weak D call TRBD2 (6 bases). Between the trimmed V and J ends, which lost 3 bases and 1 base, there was a span of 9 bases. The CDR3 has 15 amino acids. CDR1 is MRHNA and CDR2 is SNTAGT in the germline V gene. CDR3 sequence reads: CASSESGGNTGELFF. CDR3 DNA: TGTGCCAGCAGTGAATCCGGGGGGAACACCGGGGAGCTGTTTTTT.

This clone was seen only once. The rearrangement links TRBV6-1 to TRBJ1-5; TRBD1 is a possible D gene (6 bases). V dropped 6 bases and J dropped 1 base, with 16 bases sitting between them. The CDR3 length is 16 residues. Germline loops: CDR1 MNHNS, CDR2 SASEGT. CDR3 in amino acids: CASSEIGGFSNQPQHF. The CDR3 DNA is TGTGCCAGCAGCGAAATTGGGGGCTTCAGCAATCAGCCCCAGCATTTT.

The chain employs TRBV10-3 and TRBJ2-2; weak D call: TRBD2 (5 bases). Germline-derived CDR1 and CDR2 are ENHRY and SYGVKD. The CDR3 loop spans 13 amino acids. The germline V and J ends were trimmed by 3 bases and 5 bases, with 7 bases remaining between them. In nucleotides, the CDR3 is TGTGCCATCAGTGAAGGCGGGACCGGGGAGCTGTTTTTT. Amino acid sequence: CAISEGGTGELFF.

The chain combines TRBV11-1 with TRBJ2-7; possible D gene TRBD2, 6 bases. The CDR3 is 14 residues long. Germline CDR1 is SGHAT and CDR2 is FQDESV (reference sequence). Trimming removed 5 bases at V and 5 bases at J, with 16 bases between. The CDR3 here is CASSPAGTLNEQYF. As DNA, the CDR3 is TGTGCCAGCAGCCCCGCCGGGACTTTGAACGAGCAGTACTTC.

This chain connects TRBV2 to TRBJ2-7; 7 nucleotides line up with TRBD1. The CDR3 spans 14 residues. The germline gives CDR1 SNHLY, CDR2 FYNNEI. The V segment lost 4 bases and the J segment 6 bases; nucleotides outside the gene matches: 9. The CDR3 DNA reads as TGTGCCAGCAGTGTTAGACAGGGTAGGGGCGAGCAGTACTTC. The encoded protein is CASSVRQGRGEQYF.

This clone was detected once. At one end the junction does not follow the germline gene, possibly because of a read error. The genes are TRBV5-1 and TRBJ1-4, with a possible D match to TRBD1 (5 bases). Germline CDR1 is SGHRS and CDR2 is YFSETQ. The CDR3 runs 13 residues. CDR3: CTSRRGTNEKLFF. The DNA for the CDR3 is TGCACCAGCAGGCGGGGGACTAATGAAAAACTGTTTTTT.

The rearrangement joins TRBV30 to TRBJ1-3; 7 nucleotides align to TRBD1. Trimming cost V 2 bases and J 0 bases; bases outside gene matches: 1. The germline V gene encodes CDR1 GTSNPN and CDR2 SVGIG (reference sequence). The CDR3 loop spans 14 amino acids. The CDR3 loop is CAWSRQGSGNTIYF. Written as DNA, the CDR3 is TGTGCCTGGAGTCGACAGGGCTCTGGAAACACCATATATTTT.

The chain couples TRBV29-1 to TRBJ2-7; tentative D call: TRBD1 (6 bases). The V gene's germline CDR1 is SQVTM and CDR2 ANQGSEA. The CDR3 spans 13 residues. V gave up 1 base and J gave up 4 bases, with 11 bases separating them. CDR3 protein: CSVEGRGGYEQYF. The CDR3 nucleotides read TGCAGCGTTGAAGGCAGGGGCGGTTACGAGCAGTACTTC.

The chain recombines TRBV2 with TRBJ2-1; TRBD2 matches at 11 bases. V lost 8 bases and J lost 4; bases outside the gene matches: 4. CDR1 is SNHLY, CDR2 FYNNEI, per germline. The CDR3 sequence is 14 residues long. CDR3 residues: CASVTSGRYNEQFF. CDR3 sequence (DNA): TGTGCCAGCGTTACTAGCGGGAGATACAATGAGCAGTTCTTC. The full variable domain, rest sourced from reference TRBV2 and TRBJ2-1, is EPEVTQTPSHQVTQMGQEVILRCVPISNHLYFYWYRQILGQKVEFLVSFYNNEISEKSEIFDDQFSVERPDGSNFTLKIRSTKLEDSAMYFCASVTSGRYNEQFFGPGTRLTVL.

The CDR3 region has the DNA TGTGCCAGTAGTACCCACAGGGATAGCAATCAGCCCCAGCATTTT. Amino acids: CASSTHRDSNQPQHF. The chain couples TRBV19 to TRBJ1-5; a possible D gene is TRBD1 (6 bases). CDR1 LNHDA and CDR2 SQIVND come from the germline V gene (reference sequence). The ends were cut back, 4 bases at V and 0 bases at J, with 10 bases in the middle. The CDR3 is 15 residues long. The variable domain in full, completed from reference TRBV19 and TRBJ1-5, reads DGGITQSPKYLFRKEGQNVTLSCEQNLNHDAMYWYRQDPGQGLRLIYYSQIVNDFQKGDIAEGYSVSREKKESFPLTVTSAQKNPTAFYLCASSTHRDSNQPQHFGDGTRLSIL.

The V and J genes are TRBV7-3 and TRBJ1-1, with D tentatively TRBD1 (6 bases). The CDR3 sequence is 15 residues long. Trimming shortened V by 0 bases and J by 1 base, and 9 bases separated the two germline ends. Germline V CDR1 and CDR2: SGHTA, FQGTGA. The chain's CDR3 is CASSLTAGANTEAFF. In nucleotides, the CDR3 is TGTGCCAGCAGCTTAACGGCAGGGGCGAACACTGAAGCTTTCTTT.

The chain combines TRBV27 with TRBJ2-7, with D possibly matching TRBD1 (6 bases). This CDR3 spans 13 amino acids. The germline V and J ends were trimmed by 5 bases and 2 bases, with 10 bases remaining between them. Germline V gene lookup returns CDR1 MNHEY and CDR2 SMNVEV (reference sequence). Here the CDR3 reads CASSTGTTYEQYF. Written as DNA, the CDR3 is TGTGCCAGCAGTACCGGGACAACCTACGAGCAGTACTTC.

This chain uses TRBV5-5 with TRBJ1-2; possible D gene TRBD1, 6 bases. CDR1 is SGHKS, CDR2 YYEKEE, per germline (reference sequence). Trimming stripped 4 bases from V and 4 bases from J, with 17 bases between. The CDR3 contains 15 residues. The CDR3: CASSIRRAGAYGYTF. In DNA form, the CDR3 reads TGTGCCAGCAGCATAAGAAGGGCAGGGGCCTATGGCTACACCTTC.

In regard to this clone: At one of its ends the junction is not consistent with the germline gene, which may arise from a read error. This chain links TRBV30 with TRBJ2-1; 7 nucleotides align to TRBD1. This CDR3 comprises 12 residues. Looked up from germline, CDR1 is GTSNPN and CDR2 is SVGIG (reference sequence). In DNA, the CDR3 is TGTGCCTGGAGTTCGATGACAGGGAGTTGGATCTTC. Amino acid sequence: CAWSSMTGSWIF. Together with reference TRBV30 and TRBJ2-1, the CDR3 gives the full variable domain: SQTIHQWPATLVQPVGSPLSLECTVEGTSNPNLYWYRQAAGRGLQLLFYSVGIGQISSEVPQNLSASRPQDRQFILSSKKLLLSDSGFYLCAWSSMTGSWIFGPGTRLTVL.

This chain uses TRBV5-1 with TRBJ2-1; D is perhaps TRBD1 (6 bases). This CDR3 region has 13 residues. Germline CDR1 SGHRS, CDR2 YFSETQ. V lost 4 bases to trimming and J lost 3 bases, with 8 bases between them. The CDR3 here is CASSKDSYNEQFF. The CDR3 DNA follows: TGCGCCAGCAGCAAGGACAGCTACAATGAGCAGTTCTTC.